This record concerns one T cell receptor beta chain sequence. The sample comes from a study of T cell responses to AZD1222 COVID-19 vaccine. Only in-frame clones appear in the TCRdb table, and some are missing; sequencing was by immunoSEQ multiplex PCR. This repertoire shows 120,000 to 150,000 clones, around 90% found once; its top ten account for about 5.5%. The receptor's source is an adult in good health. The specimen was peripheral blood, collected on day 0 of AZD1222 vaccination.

CDR3 amino acids: CSVGFWGRDTYEQYF. The CDR3 coding sequence is TGCAGCGTTGGGTTTTGGGGTCGGGATACCTACGAGCAGTACTTC. This chain connects TRBV29-1 to TRBJ2-7, with D possibly TRBD2 on 5 matching bases. Deletions cut 4 bases from V and 2 bases from J, with 18 bases between. Looked up from germline, CDR1 is SQVTM and CDR2 is ANQGSEA. The CDR3 has 15 residues.